This passage covers 17 T cell receptor beta chains from one sample sequenced in a study of shared clonotypes between healthy human individuals. The table came from immunoSEQ multiplex PCR; TCRdb's copy has only in-frame clones and leaves some out. The sample has 1.5 million to 1.9 million clones, roughly 98% seen once. The sequenced sample consisted of naive CD4+ T cells sorted from blood. Documented subset: CD45RA+ positively selected. These receptors were obtained from a man aged 25 to 40 in good health.

This chain uses TRBV2 with TRBJ1-5; D gene uncertain. The CDR3 is 18 residues long. CDR1 is SNHLY, CDR2 FYNNEI, per germline. Trimming shortened V by 4 bases and J by 1 base, and 20 bases separated the two germline ends. The CDR3 nucleotides are TGTGCCAGCAGTGCATTTCTCGCCGAGAACCGGAGCAATCAGCCCCAGCATTTT. This encodes CASSAFLAENRSNQPQHF.

The chain links TRBV11-3 to TRBJ1-2; possibly TRBD1 for D (6 bases). V was clipped by 5 bases and J by 6 bases, with 13 bases between them. Germline loops: CDR1 SGHNT, CDR2 YENEEA. This CDR3 has 13 residues. The chain's CDR3 is CASSHRGGNGYTF. CDR3 coding DNA: TGTGCCAGCAGCCATAGGGGGGGCAATGGCTACACCTTC.

The J gene is TRBJ1-5, the V gene TRBV19; tentative D call: TRBD1 (5 bases). This CDR3 has 13 amino acids. Trimming left V 5 bases short and J 1 base short, with 6 bases between. The germline V gene has CDR1 LNHDA and CDR2 SQIVND (reference sequence). The CDR3 loop is CASSGGSNQPQHF. The DNA of the CDR3 is TGTGCCAGTAGTGGGGGGAGCAATCAGCCCCAGCATTTT.

This chain connects TRBV7-2 to TRBJ2-7; 13 bases fit TRBD2. This CDR3 has 17 amino acids. V shed 0 bases and J 4 bases; nucleotides not matched to a gene: 6. Germline values: CDR1 SGHTA, CDR2 FQGNSA. The CDR3 sequence is CASSLAGGLAGRYEQYF. DNA of the CDR3: TGTGCCAGCAGCTTAGCGGGGGGACTAGCGGGGCGTTACGAGCAGTACTTC.

The J gene is TRBJ2-3, the V gene TRBV10-1; D might be TRBD1 (6 bases). The germline gives CDR1 WNHNN, CDR2 SYGVQD (reference sequence). This CDR3 is built from 15 residues. The V end lost 0 bases, the J end lost 6 bases, and 13 bases lay between the germline ends. CDR3 DNA sequence: TGCGCCAGCAGTGAGTCCAGGGGATGGGTGGATACGCAGTATTTT. It encodes CASSESRGWVDTQYF.

J is TRBJ2-2 and V is TRBV7-7; a weak D match, TRBD2 (5 bases). There are 15 residues in the CDR3. Germline V gene data show CDR1 as SSHAT and CDR2 as FNYEAQ (reference sequence). V gave up 8 bases and J gave up 0 bases, with 13 bases separating them. CDR3 amino acids: CASPGGLANTGELFF. For the CDR3, the DNA is TGTGCCAGCCCGGGTGGACTGGCGAACACCGGGGAGCTGTTTTTT.

This chain connects TRBV5-1 to TRBJ2-7; 8 nucleotides agree with TRBD2. Germline values: CDR1 SGHRS, CDR2 YFSETQ. This CDR3 is 13 amino acids long. J lost 2 bases, V lost 4 bases, and 2 bases had no gene match. The CDR3 spells CASSREGPYEQYF. In DNA form, the CDR3 reads TGCGCCAGCAGCCGGGAGGGGCCCTACGAGCAGTACTTC. Full variable domain (missing parts from reference TRBV5-1 and TRBJ2-7): KAGVTQTPRYLIKTRGQQVTLSCSPISGHRSVSWYQQTPGQGLQFLFEYFSETQRNKGNFPGRFSGRQFSNSRSEMNVSTLELGDSALYLCASSREGPYEQYFGPGTRLTVT.

The chain uses TRBV7-2 and TRBJ2-3; unclear D gene. The V and J ends lost 2 bases and 4 bases respectively, with 13 bases between them. Germline values: CDR1 SGHTA, CDR2 FQGNSA. The CDR3 sequence is 15 residues long. The CDR3 coding sequence is TGTGCCAGCAGCTTAAGCAGGTCTATACCAGATACGCAGTATTTT. This gives the protein CASSLSRSIPDTQYF.

The rearrangement links TRBV28 to TRBJ1-2; D not resolved. CDR1 is MDHEN and CDR2 is SYDVKM in the germline V gene. This CDR3 spans 18 amino acids. V gave up 7 bases and J gave up 0 bases, with 24 bases separating them. CDR3 sequence: CASTTSSPANFANYGYTF. The CDR3 region has the DNA TGTGCCAGCACCACTTCTAGTCCCGCTAACTTCGCTAACTATGGCTACACCTTC.

The chain recombines TRBV19 with TRBJ1-2; D gene ambiguous. The germline V gene has CDR1 LNHDA and CDR2 SQIVND (reference sequence). Trimming took off 5 bases at V and 3 bases at J, with 4 bases between the two ends. The CDR3 has 11 residues. The CDR3 nucleotides are TGTGCCAGTAGTCATGACTATGGCTACACCTTC. Its protein product is CASSHDYGYTF.

The genes are TRBV7-8 and TRBJ2-5; 10 bases map to TRBD2. CDR3 length equals 18 residues. V gave up 2 bases and J gave up 5 bases; unmatched junction bases: 14. Germline V lookup: CDR1 SGHVS, CDR2 FQNEAQ. The CDR3 is CASSLLTGLARKGETQYF. CDR3 DNA: TGTGCCAGCAGCTTATTGACGGGACTAGCGAGAAAGGGGGAGACCCAGTACTTC. Complete variable domain (other parts from reference TRBV7-8 and TRBJ2-5): GAGVSQSPRYKVAKRGQDVALRCDPISGHVSLFWYQQALGQGPEFLTYFQNEAQLDKSGLPSDRFFAERPEGSVSTLKIQRTQQEDSAVYLCASSLLTGLARKGETQYFGPGTRLLVL.

This chain links TRBV29-1 with TRBJ2-3; tentative D call: TRBD1 (7 bases). Trimming cost V 6 bases and J 2 bases, with 15 bases left between them. CDR1 SQVTM and CDR2 ANQGSEA come from the germline V gene. The CDR3 extends over 14 amino acids. In DNA form, the CDR3 reads TGCAGCGTCAAACAGGGGACTGTCACAGATACGCAGTATTTT. Amino acid sequence: CSVKQGTVTDTQYF.

On this clone: One junction end disagrees with the germline gene, perhaps due to a read error. V is TRBV5-1 and J is TRBJ2-3; D is ambiguous. Looked up from germline, CDR1 is SGHRS and CDR2 is YFSETQ. This CDR3 comprises 14 residues. CDR3 nucleotides: TGCGCCAGTAGCTTCACCAAAAACACAGATACGCAGTATTTT. Translating gives CASSFTKNTDTQYF.

The V call is TRBV5-8, the J call TRBJ2-5; 9 bases are shared with TRBD2. This CDR3 is 16 amino acids long. Losses at the gene ends were 2 bases for V and 4 bases for J; bases not matched to a gene: 9. Germline loops: CDR1 SGHTS, CDR2 YDEGEE. The CDR3 loop is CASSFSLAGRGETQYF. The CDR3 DNA is TGTGCCAGCAGCTTTAGCCTAGCGGGAAGGGGAGAGACCCAGTACTTC.

This chain uses TRBV10-3 with TRBJ2-5; D might be TRBD1 (5 bases). Deletions cut 6 bases from V and 1 base from J, with 9 bases between. CDR3 size: 13 residues. Germline V gene sequence: CDR1 ENHRY, CDR2 SYGVKD. The CDR3 DNA reads TGTGCCATCAGAGGACACTCCCAAGAGACCCAGTACTTC. The encoded protein is CAIRGHSQETQYF.

V gene TRBV27 combines with J gene TRBJ2-7; 8 bases are a match to TRBD2. Trimming took 7 bases from V and 1 from J; bases not matched to a gene: 6. CDR1 and CDR2 (germline): MNHEY, SMNVEV (reference sequence). The CDR3 has 14 residues. The CDR3 region is CASMRTGGSYEQYF. CDR3 DNA sequence: TGTGCCAGCATGAGGACGGGGGGGTCCTACGAGCAGTACTTC.

This clone was detected once. The rearrangement links TRBV5-4 to TRBJ2-5; D gene uncertain. There are 13 residues in the CDR3. Trimming removed 2 bases at V and 4 bases at J, with 9 bases between. Germline V CDR1 and CDR2: SGHNT, YYREEE (reference sequence). The CDR3, as DNA: TGTGCCAGCAGCTTTAGTGGAGCAGAGACCCAGTACTTC. It translates to CASSFSGAETQYF.